This T cell receptor (beta chain) was sequenced in a study of blood T cell repertoires in COVID-19. Study information: The cDNA or gDNA used as material had been derived from T cells, B-cell-depleted T cells, or PBMCs.

Clinical history reported by participants formed the basis on which cohorts were assigned. The CDR3 runs 13 residues. Germline assignment: CDR1 MRHNA and CDR2 SNTAGT. After removal of 2 bases from V and 10 bases from J, the junction contained 4 bases not matched to a gene. Per the authors' pipeline: Cell counts per sample came from amplifying reference gene primers. Libraries were prepared by immunoSEQ multiplex PCR; TCRdb keeps only in-frame clonotypes and omits some of them. V and J calls and clone size are given by that table; D and trimming were obtained from the DNA. The sample carries about 270,000 clones, approximately 90% recorded once.

This clonotype was obtained from a man in his forties who had been exposed to COVID-19. V and J are TRBV6-4 and TRBJ1-2, with TRBD1 identical over 10 bases. Sequencing input: PBMCs or T cells enriched from blood (not recorded which). DNA for the CDR3: TGTGCCAGCAGTGACGACAGGGGGCGATCCTACACCTTC. As protein: CASSDDRGRSYTF.